The rows below give T cell receptor beta chains drawn from one sample of a study of human T cells and chemical hapten exposure. TCRdb re-called the RACE reads with MiXCR, one entry per CDR3 protein. The sample holds some 190,000 distinct CDR3 sequences, about a fifth seen once. The source material was whole blood, sampled in connection with sensitization to the hapten diphenylcyclopropenone (DPC). Receptors originate from a woman aged 50 to 65 with alopecia areata. Some clones in this sample may be carry-over from other donors' samples. The CDR3 runs from the conserved cysteine through the conserved F or W. Fields, in order: clone size, J gene, D gene, V gene, CDR3 protein. A D gene is named only where the DNA matches it firmly. The size field is filled for only some rows; it gives once, few, many or a size class.

clone size: .
J gene: TRBJ2-3
D gene: .
V gene: TRBV20-1
CDR3 protein: CSAKSTDTQYF

clone size: few
J gene: TRBJ2-3
D gene: .
V gene: TRBV5-1
CDR3 protein: CASSLDRLGDTQYF

clone size: few
J gene: TRBJ2-7
D gene: .
V gene: TRBV21-1
CDR3 protein: CASSTHLPSGAYEQYF

clone size: .
J gene: TRBJ2-5
D gene: .
V gene: TRBV6-2/TRBV6-3
CDR3 protein: CASTTVPGPQETQYF

clone size: .
J gene: TRBJ2-5
D gene: .
V gene: TRBV3-1
CDR3 protein: CASSHGDWKEEAQYF

clone size: few
J gene: TRBJ2-1
D gene: TRBD1
V gene: TRBV18
CDR3 protein: CASSGGQGTQDGQFF

clone size: .
J gene: TRBJ2-7
D gene: .
V gene: TRBV30
CDR3 protein: CAWGPPRYEQYF

clone size: .
J gene: TRBJ2-1
D gene: .
V gene: TRBV27
CDR3 protein: CASSQGRGSSYNEQFF

clone size: .
J gene: TRBJ1-5
D gene: .
V gene: TRBV20-1
CDR3 protein: CSAYPNLGGQPQHF

clone size: .
J gene: TRBJ2-3
D gene: .
V gene: TRBV2
CDR3 protein: CASSLSSSTDTQYF

clone size: few
J gene: TRBJ2-7
D gene: .
V gene: TRBV21-1
CDR3 protein: CASSKDLLKTYEQYF

clone size: .
J gene: TRBJ2-5
D gene: .
V gene: TRBV7-9
CDR3 protein: CASSLGSVQETQYF

clone size: .
J gene: TRBJ1-1
D gene: TRBD1
V gene: TRBV7-9
CDR3 protein: CAAGQGPNTEAFF

clone size: .
J gene: TRBJ2-1
D gene: .
V gene: TRBV6-6
CDR3 protein: CASSYLQNSYNEQFF

clone size: few
J gene: TRBJ2-7
D gene: TRBD1
V gene: TRBV6-6
CDR3 protein: CASSQTGSSYEQYF

clone size: .
J gene: TRBJ2-5
D gene: .
V gene: TRBV9
CDR3 protein: CASSVAPSVQETQYF

clone size: once
J gene: TRBJ2-6
D gene: .
V gene: TRBV27
CDR3 protein: CASNPRGSSGANVLTF

clone size: .
J gene: TRBJ1-2
D gene: TRBD1
V gene: TRBV29-1
CDR3 protein: CSVPRGRPYGYTF

clone size: few
J gene: TRBJ2-4
D gene: .
V gene: TRBV20-1
CDR3 protein: CSARDYRDEKNWNIQYF

clone size: .
J gene: TRBJ2-1
D gene: .
V gene: TRBV20-1
CDR3 protein: CSAERTGEGPYNEQFF

clone size: .
J gene: TRBJ2-5
D gene: TRBD2
V gene: TRBV4-1
CDR3 protein: CASSQTGLAGLGETQYF

clone size: .
J gene: TRBJ2-5
D gene: TRBD1
V gene: TRBV24-1
CDR3 protein: CATSGTAYQETQYF

clone size: few
J gene: TRBJ2-3
D gene: TRBD2
V gene: TRBV29-1
CDR3 protein: CSVAGTSGNTQYF

clone size: once
J gene: TRBJ2-1
D gene: .
V gene: TRBV29-1
CDR3 protein: CSVPGPSCNEQFF

clone size: few
J gene: TRBJ2-3
D gene: TRBD2
V gene: TRBV7-2
CDR3 protein: CASSLGGSGRTDTQYF

clone size: .
J gene: TRBJ2-1
D gene: TRBD1
V gene: TRBV27
CDR3 protein: CASAGTGAHNEQFF

clone size: few
J gene: TRBJ2-1
D gene: .
V gene: TRBV20-1
CDR3 protein: CSAGTAPYNEQFF

clone size: .
J gene: TRBJ1-5
D gene: .
V gene: TRBV20-1
CDR3 protein: CSATPVGFSGTRRSNQPQHF

clone size: few
J gene: TRBJ2-1
D gene: TRBD1
V gene: TRBV5-1
CDR3 protein: CASSLAAGGNEQFF

clone size: .
J gene: TRBJ1-1
D gene: .
V gene: TRBV15
CDR3 protein: CATSGGNTEAFF

clone size: .
J gene: TRBJ2-7
D gene: .
V gene: TRBV7-9
CDR3 protein: CASSHNAKNYEQYF

clone size: .
J gene: TRBJ2-1
D gene: .
V gene: TRBV3-1
CDR3 protein: CASSQGYGSSYNEQFF

clone size: .
J gene: TRBJ2-1
D gene: .
V gene: TRBV10-2
CDR3 protein: CASSEQSNEQFF

clone size: few
J gene: TRBJ2-1
D gene: .
V gene: TRBV2
CDR3 protein: CASSDSRSYNEQFF

clone size: few
J gene: TRBJ2-7
D gene: TRBD2
V gene: TRBV20-1
CDR3 protein: CSAPIAGVPYEQYF

clone size: few
J gene: TRBJ2-4
D gene: TRBD2
V gene: TRBV11-2
CDR3 protein: CASSIGTSGMNF

clone size: .
J gene: TRBJ2-7
D gene: .
V gene: TRBV6-1
CDR3 protein: CATHSYEQYF

clone size: few
J gene: TRBJ2-7
D gene: TRBD2
V gene: TRBV5-1
CDR3 protein: CASSTEASGSHEQYF

clone size: few
J gene: TRBJ2-3
D gene: .
V gene: TRBV24-1
CDR3 protein: CATSEQWGSTDTQYF

clone size: .
J gene: TRBJ1-2
D gene: .
V gene: TRBV5-1
CDR3 protein: CASSLAGNNYGYTF

clone size: .
J gene: TRBJ2-7
D gene: TRBD1
V gene: TRBV7-2
CDR3 protein: CASSLALPGQVSYEQYF

clone size: few
J gene: TRBJ1-2
D gene: .
V gene: TRBV6-1
CDR3 protein: CASSELDGYGYTF

clone size: few
J gene: TRBJ2-7
D gene: TRBD1
V gene: TRBV7-9
CDR3 protein: CASSPKIRQGYEQYF

clone size: few
J gene: TRBJ2-1
D gene: .
V gene: TRBV11-2
CDR3 protein: CASSHRALEFF

clone size: .
J gene: TRBJ2-1
D gene: TRBD2
V gene: TRBV29-1
CDR3 protein: CSVDVSGTYNEQFF

clone size: few
J gene: TRBJ1-1
D gene: .
V gene: TRBV28
CDR3 protein: CASSLVGAGTEAFF

clone size: few
J gene: TRBJ2-1
D gene: TRBD2
V gene: TRBV7-2
CDR3 protein: CASSFNSGRIGEQFF

clone size: few
J gene: TRBJ2-7
D gene: TRBD2
V gene: TRBV5-1
CDR3 protein: CASSSTSGGEVYEQYF